The rows below give T cell receptor beta chains drawn from one sample of a study of shared clonotypes between healthy human individuals. Profiled with immunoSEQ multiplex PCR; TCRdb holds only in-frame clones, not every one. The sample lists about 1,800,000 clones, roughly 95% occurring once. The material sequenced was naive CD8+ T cells sorted from blood. All receptors come from a man younger than 35 in good health. Both conserved end residues are part of each CDR3. D genes are given only for firm matches. A clone size is listed for some rows: how often the clone was seen (once, few, many), or a class if it is expanded.

>TRBV5-4|NA|NA|TRBJ1-1
CASSLKGGHTEAFF
TGTGCCAGCAGCCTGAAGGGGGGCCACACTGAAGCTTTCTTT
>TRBV7-2|NA|NA|TRBJ2-1
CASSSVGTQGWGPYNEQFF
TGTGCCAGCAGCTCCGTCGGGACTCAGGGGTGGGGACCATACAATGAGCAGTTCTTC
>TRBV7-9|TRBD2|NA|TRBJ2-4
CASSLGGIAKNIQYF
TGTGCCAGCAGCTTGGGGGGGATAGCCAAAAACATTCAGTACTTC
>TRBV5-1|NA|NA|TRBJ2-5
CASSLEGHGGETQYF
TGCGCCAGCAGCTTGGAGGGGCATGGGGGAGAGACCCAGTACTTC
>TRBV28|TRBD1|NA|TRBJ1-6
CASSPRTGSNSPLHF
TGTGCCAGCAGTCCCCGGACAGGGTCAAATTCACCCCTCCACTTT
>TRBV2|NA|NA|TRBJ2-1
CASSDRAFNEQFF
TGTGCCAGCAGTGATAGAGCCTTTAATGAGCAGTTCTTC
>TRBV4-2|NA|NA|TRBJ1-1
CASSQGTVEAFF
TGTGCCAGCAGCCAAGGAACAGTTGAAGCTTTCTTT
>TRBV6-6|TRBD2|NA|TRBJ2-3
CASTQVAGGVDTQYF
TGTGCCAGCACTCAAGTGGCGGGGGGTGTAGATACGCAGTATTTT
>TRBV25-1|NA|NA|TRBJ2-3
CASSVVASATDTQYF
TGTGCCAGCAGTGTGGTAGCCTCCGCCACAGATACGCAGTATTTT
>TRBV19|NA|once|TRBJ2-7
CASSGGYEQYF
TGTGCCAGTAGTGGTGGCTACGAGCAGTACTTC
>TRBV7-8|TRBD1|NA|TRBJ2-2
CASSLPRQGANTGELFF
TGTGCCAGCAGCCTTCCTAGGCAGGGGGCGAACACCGGGGAGCTGTTTTTT
>TRBV27|NA|NA|TRBJ1-5
CASSPTGWDSNQPQHF
TGTGCCAGCAGTCCTACGGGGTGGGATAGCAATCAGCCCCAGCATTTT
>TRBV27|NA|NA|TRBJ2-7
CASSPSSGESSYEQYF
TGTGCCAGCAGTCCAAGTTCAGGGGAGAGCTCCTACGAGCAGTACTTC
>TRBV27|NA|NA|TRBJ1-6
CASSLSDTSSYNSPLHF
TGTGCCAGCAGTTTGTCAGACACGAGCTCCTATAATTCACCCCTCCACTTT
>TRBV19|NA|NA|TRBJ1-1
CASSMDSGNTEAFF
TGTGCCAGTAGTATGGATTCTGGGAACACTGAAGCTTTCTTT
>TRBV12-5|NA|NA|TRBJ2-7
CASGLTHPTPIPSYEQYF
TGTGCTAGTGGTTTGACACACCCCACTCCCATCCCCTCCTACGAGCAGTACTTC
>TRBV28|NA|NA|TRBJ2-7
CASSLVFGQISYEQYF
TGTGCCAGCAGTTTAGTTTTTGGGCAGATCTCCTACGAGCAGTACTTC
>TRBV19|TRBD1|NA|TRBJ2-7
CASSAGTGGCEQYF
TGTGCCAGTAGTGCGGGGACAGGGGGCTGCGAGCAGTACTTC
>TRBV7-9|NA|NA|TRBJ2-2
CASSLLWGTGELFF
TGTGCCAGCAGCCTTCTCTGGGGCACCGGGGAGCTGTTTTTT
>TRBV11-2|TRBD2|NA|TRBJ2-3
CASSGPISGGEADTQYF
TGTGCCAGCAGCGGCCCTATTAGCGGGGGGGAAGCAGATACGCAGTATTTT
>TRBV5-4|TRBD2|NA|TRBJ2-1
CASSLGAGDYNEQFF
TGTGCCAGCAGCTTGGGAGCGGGGGACTACAATGAGCAGTTCTTC
>TRBV27|NA|NA|TRBJ2-5
CASSPGSNRGETQYF
TGTGCCAGCAGCCCGGGGAGTAATCGTGGAGAGACCCAGTACTTC
>TRBV7-9|NA|NA|TRBJ1-2
CASSTDGNYGYTF
TGTGCCAGCAGTACGGACGGGAACTATGGCTACACCTTC
>TRBV7-6|NA|once|TRBJ2-7
CASSPERSGGDSYEQYF
TGTGCCAGCAGCCCCGAGAGAAGCGGAGGGGACTCCTACGAGCAGTACTTC
>TRBV4-1|NA|NA|TRBJ1-3
CASSHLTGTSGNTIYF
TGCGCCAGCAGCCATCTCACAGGGACCTCTGGAAACACCATATATTTT
>TRBV7-9|NA|NA|TRBJ2-7
CASSLVIYEQYF
TGTGCCAGCAGCTTAGTCATCTACGAGCAGTACTTC
>TRBV27|TRBD2|NA|TRBJ2-7
CASSLFPSGSYEQYF
TGTGCCAGCAGTTTATTCCCTAGCGGGAGCTACGAGCAGTACTTC
>TRBV5-4|NA|NA|TRBJ1-2
CASSLYAGPGALYGYTF
TGTGCCAGCAGCTTATACGCAGGACCTGGAGCTCTCTATGGCTACACCTTC
>TRBV27|NA|NA|TRBJ2-1
CASSSTPAGYNEQFF
TGTGCCAGCAGTTCGACCCCAGCCGGCTACAATGAGCAGTTCTTC
>TRBV7-9|NA|NA|TRBJ2-2
CASSMPGRHTGELFF
TGTGCCAGCAGCATGCCGGGACGGCACACCGGGGAGCTGTTTTTT
>TRBV5-5|NA|NA|TRBJ1-1
CASSWVGTEAFF
TGTGCCAGCAGCTGGGTGGGCACTGAAGCTTTCTTT
>TRBV29-1|NA|NA|TRBJ1-1
CSLPGGPNTEAFF
TGCAGCTTACCCGGGGGGCCGAACACTGAAGCTTTCTTT
>TRBV9|TRBD2|NA|TRBJ2-3
CASSEAGDDTDTQYF
TGTGCCAGCAGCGAGGCGGGGGACGACACAGATACGCAGTATTTT
>TRBV15|TRBD1|NA|TRBJ1-5
CATSRRKTGVDQPQHF
TGTGCCACCAGCCGGAGAAAAACAGGGGTCGACCAGCCCCAGCATTTT
>TRBV7-9|NA|NA|TRBJ2-7
CASSLEEWGGAWAYEQYF
TGTGCCAGCAGCTTAGAGGAATGGGGGGGCGCCTGGGCCTACGAGCAGTACTTC
>TRBV29-1|NA|NA|TRBJ2-7
CSVGGGEYYEQYF
TGCAGCGTTGGAGGCGGGGAGTACTACGAGCAGTACTTC
>TRBV7-9|NA|NA|TRBJ2-7
CASSLDGQSYEQYF
TGTGCCAGCAGCTTAGACGGGCAATCCTACGAGCAGTACTTC
>TRBV7-2|NA|NA|TRBJ2-5
CASSLGLFQETQYF
TGTGCCAGCAGCTTGGGACTGTTCCAAGAGACCCAGTACTTC
>TRBV19|NA|NA|TRBJ2-7
CASRPQSSYEQYF
TGTGCCAGCCGCCCCCAGAGCTCCTACGAGCAGTACTTC
>TRBV5-8|NA|NA|TRBJ1-5
CASSGDGNQPQHF
TGTGCCAGCAGCGGCGACGGCAATCAGCCCCAGCATTTT
>TRBV10-2|NA|NA|TRBJ2-2
CASSASYRAEGELFF
TGCGCCAGCAGTGCTAGCTATCGGGCCGAGGGGGAGCTGTTTTTT
>TRBV7-6|TRBD2|NA|TRBJ2-2
CASSLERGGTGELFF
TGTGCCAGCAGCTTAGAGCGGGGGGGCACCGGGGAGCTGTTTTTT
>TRBV27|TRBD1|NA|TRBJ2-3
CASNRDKGAPDTQYF
TGTGCCAGCAACCGGGACAAGGGGGCCCCAGATACGCAGTATTTT
>TRBV4-1|NA|NA|TRBJ2-7
CASSQDPGLGEQYF
TGCGCCAGCAGCCAAGATCCCGGGTTGGGGGAGCAGTACTTC
>TRBV19|NA|NA|TRBJ1-1
CASSGGLYTEAFF
TGTGCCAGTAGTGGGGGACTCTACACTGAAGCTTTCTTT
>TRBV5-1|TRBD1|NA|TRBJ1-1
CASSLQSGTVWEAFF
TGCGCCAGCAGCTTGCAGTCTGGGACAGTCTGGGAGGCTTTCTTT
>TRBV15|TRBD2|NA|TRBJ2-1
CATSTGTSDYNEQFF
TGTGCCACCAGCACCGGGACTAGCGACTACAATGAGCAGTTCTTC
>TRBV29-1|NA|NA|TRBJ2-1
CSVDVPPLAEQFF
TGCAGCGTTGATGTACCCCCGTTAGCTGAGCAGTTCTTC
>TRBV5-1|NA|NA|TRBJ2-1
CASSFRTEYNEQFF
TGCGCCAGCAGCTTCCGGACGGAATACAATGAGCAGTTCTTC
>TRBV27|NA|NA|TRBJ1-1
CASSLWVGGRITEAFF
TGTGCCAGCAGTTTATGGGTTGGGGGGAGAATCACTGAAGCTTTCTTT
>TRBV4-2|NA|NA|TRBJ2-7
CASSHGASLTYEQYF
TGTGCCAGCAGCCACGGCGCCAGTCTTACCTACGAGCAGTACTTC
>TRBV6-5|NA|NA|TRBJ2-1
CASSYSPRFSYNEQFF
TGTGCCAGCAGTTACTCTCCGAGGTTCTCCTACAATGAGCAGTTCTTC
>TRBV9|TRBD2|NA|TRBJ2-1
CASSGGGSVYNEQFF
TGTGCCAGCAGCGGGGGCGGGAGCGTCTACAATGAGCAGTTCTTC
>TRBV27|TRBD1|NA|TRBJ2-3
CASSSTGATDTQYF
TGTGCCAGCAGTTCTACAGGGGCAACAGATACGCAGTATTTT
>TRBV18|TRBD1|NA|TRBJ1-6
CASSPTGQGTSPLHF
TGTGCCAGCTCACCAACGGGACAGGGGACTTCACCCCTCCACTTT
>TRBV5-6|NA|NA|TRBJ1-1
CASSLNTEAFF
TGTGCCAGCAGCCTGAACACTGAAGCTTTCTTT
>TRBV2|TRBD2|NA|TRBJ2-5
CASRDRDYKTTQYF
TGTGCCAGCAGGGACCGGGACTACAAGACTACCCAGTACTTC